Described below is a single T cell receptor (beta chain) sequence and its context. The source of the sample is a study of OX40 agonist ivuxolimab in advanced cancers. Generated by immunoSEQ multiplex PCR, the TCRdb table keeps only in-frame clones and is missing some. The sample lists tens of thousands of clones; 82% were seen once. The source is an adult with an advanced solid tumor such as melanoma, head and neck, liver or kidney cancer. Material: CD4+ or CD8+ T cells sorted from blood, obtained in a trial of the OX40 agonist ivuxolimab.

The CDR3 DNA follows: TGTGCCAGCAGTTTGCTGTACTCCCCCAATGAGCAGTTCTTC. Amino acid sequence: CASSLLYSPNEQFF. The chain combines TRBV27 with TRBJ2-1; D remains ambiguous. Trimming shortened V by 3 bases and J by 6 bases, and 12 bases separated the two germline ends. From germline, CDR1 is MNHEY and CDR2 SMNVEV (reference sequence). The CDR3 length is 14 residues.